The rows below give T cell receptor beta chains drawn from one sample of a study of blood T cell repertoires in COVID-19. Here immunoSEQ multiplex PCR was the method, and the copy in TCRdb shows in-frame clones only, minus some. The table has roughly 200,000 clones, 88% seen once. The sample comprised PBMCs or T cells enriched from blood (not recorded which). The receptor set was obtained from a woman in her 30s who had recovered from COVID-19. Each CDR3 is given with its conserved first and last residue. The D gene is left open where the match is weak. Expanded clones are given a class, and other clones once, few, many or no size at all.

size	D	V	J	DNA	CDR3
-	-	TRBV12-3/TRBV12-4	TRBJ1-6	TGTGCCAGCACACCGTCCATCGGGTCACCCCTCCACTTT	CASTPSIGSPLHF
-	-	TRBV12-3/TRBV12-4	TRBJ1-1	TGTGCCAGCACCTTAGGACAGATTGAAGCTTTCTTT	CASTLGQIEAFF
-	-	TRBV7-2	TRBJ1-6	TGTGCCAGCAGCTTAGTTGGAGGGGCAGAAAGTGGGTCACCCCTCCACTTT	CASSLVGGAESGSPLHF
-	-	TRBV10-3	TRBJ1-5	TGTGCCATCAGTGACGTACTGCGGAATCAGCCCCAGCATTTT	CAISDVLRNQPQHF
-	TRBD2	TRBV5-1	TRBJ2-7	TGCGCCAGCAAAGCTAGCGGGGGGTTCGACGAGCAGTACTTC	CASKASGGFDEQYF
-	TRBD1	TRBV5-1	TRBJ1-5	TGCGCCAGCAGCACGACAGGGGGTCAGCCCCAGCATTTT	CASSTTGGQPQHF
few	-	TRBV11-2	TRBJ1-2	TGTGCCAGCAGCCCTTTAAGGACACCCTATGGCTACACCTTC	CASSPLRTPYGYTF
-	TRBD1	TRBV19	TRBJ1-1	TGTGCCAGTAGAGACAGGGGGGGCACTGAAGCTTTCTTT	CASRDRGGTEAFF
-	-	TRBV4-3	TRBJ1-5	TGCGCCAGCAGCCAAGATCTTAGAGGCAGGCAGGGTTATCAGCCCCAGCATTTT	CASSQDLRGRQGYQPQHF
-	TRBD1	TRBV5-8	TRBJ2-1	TGTGCCAGCAGCTTGGGACAGGGGTCCTACAATGAGCAGTTCTTC	CASSLGQGSYNEQFF
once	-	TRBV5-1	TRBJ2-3	TGCGCCAGCAGCTTGGTTTTATACACAGATACGCAGTATTTT	CASSLVLYTDTQYF
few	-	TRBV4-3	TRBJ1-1	TGCGCCAGCAGCCAAGATCTTCCGGGACACTTATTTCCGGTGAACACTGAAGCTTTCTTT	CASSQDLPGHLFPVNTEAFF
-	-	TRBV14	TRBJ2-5	TGTGCCAGCAGCCAACTTCCTCGGACAACCATCCAAGAGACCCAGTACTTC	CASSQLPRTTIQETQYF
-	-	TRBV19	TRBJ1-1	TGTGCCAGCCACAGTCCCCCGAACACTGAAGCTTTCTTT	CASHSPPNTEAFF
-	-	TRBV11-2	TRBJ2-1	TGTGCCAGCAGCCAACGGAATGAGCAGTTCTTC	CASSQRNEQFF
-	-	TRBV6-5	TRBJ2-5	TGTGCCAGCAGTTACTCGAGAGCCCAAGAGACCCAGTACTTC	CASSYSRAQETQYF
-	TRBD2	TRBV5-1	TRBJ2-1	TGCGCCAGCGCCTACCACTTAGCGGGGTCCAATGAGCAGTTCTTC	CASAYHLAGSNEQFF
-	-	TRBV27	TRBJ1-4	TGTGCCAGCAGGGGCCTCGGGGTGGAAGATGAAAAACTGTTTTTT	CASRGLGVEDEKLFF
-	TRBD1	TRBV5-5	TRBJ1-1	TGTGCCAGCAGCTTGACAGGGGGTGATGAAGCTTTCTTT	CASSLTGGDEAFF
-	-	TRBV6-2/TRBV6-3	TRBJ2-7	TGTGCCAGCAGTGCCGGACAGTGGGGGGAGCAGTACTTC	CASSAGQWGEQYF
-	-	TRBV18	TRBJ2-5	TGTGCCAGCTCCCTAGTGGACAGTCAAGAGACCCAGTACTTC	CASSLVDSQETQYF
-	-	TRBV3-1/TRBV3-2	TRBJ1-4	TGTGCCAGCAGCCTAAGCGATAAACTGTTTTTT	CASSLSDKLFF
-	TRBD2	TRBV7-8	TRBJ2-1	TGTGCCAGCAGCCCCGCGGGGGGGCTTTCCTACAATGAGCAGTTCTTC	CASSPAGGLSYNEQFF